Listed below are T cell receptor beta chains from one sample, sequenced in a study of identical twins. TCRdb independently ran MiXCR on the 5' RACE reads; one entry per CDR3 protein. The sample carries 500,000 to 600,000 distinct CDR3 sequences, about 20% recorded once. Separately, the same data were catalogued under a study of T cells expressing NK-cell markers.

The material sequenced was CD4+ T cells sorted from blood. The origin of the receptors is a woman in her late teens or twenties in good health. CDR3s include the opening cysteine and the closing phenylalanine or tryptophan. A D gene is named only where the DNA matches it firmly. Some rows have no size entry. The others give once, few or many, or a class for an expanded clone.

abundance,d_gene,j_gene,v_gene,CDR3nt,CDR3aa
-,TRBD1,TRBJ2-5,TRBV18,TGTGCCAGCTCACTTGGACAGGGATGGGAGGAGACCCAGTACTTC,CASSLGQGWEETQYF
-,-,TRBJ1-1,TRBV12-3/TRBV12-4,TGTGCCAGCAGTCTAAAATCGAACACTGAAGCTTTCTTT,CASSLKSNTEAFF
few,TRBD1,TRBJ1-1,TRBV5-1,TGCGCCAGCAGCACCTACGGACAGGGAACTGAAGCTTTCTTT,CASSTYGQGTEAFF
few,-,TRBJ2-7,TRBV20-1,TGCAGTGCTCCCGGGACAATCAACGAGCAGTACTTC,CSAPGTINEQYF
many,-,TRBJ1-5,TRBV5-1,TGCGCCAGCAGCTTGGCAGGCCCCTATAGCAATCAGCCCCAGCATTTT,CASSLAGPYSNQPQHF
few,TRBD1,TRBJ1-2,TRBV7-2,TGTGCCAGCAGCTTTCTTGACAGGGAGATCTATGGCTACACCTTC,CASSFLDREIYGYTF
few,TRBD2,TRBJ2-7,TRBV6-5,TGTGCCAGCAGTTTCGTTAGCGGGAGGAGCAACGAGCAGTACTTC,CASSFVSGRSNEQYF
-,TRBD2,TRBJ2-3,TRBV7-2,TGTGCCAGCAGCTTAGTTATAACTAGCGGAGATACGCAGTATTTT,CASSLVITSGDTQYF
few,-,TRBJ2-2,TRBV6-5,TGTGCCAGCAGTTATGGGCAGACTAACACCGGGGAGCTGTTTTTT,CASSYGQTNTGELFF
-,TRBD2,TRBJ2-3,TRBV11-2,TGTGCCAGCAGCTTAGCTGTGGGACTATTCACAGATACGCAGTATTTT,CASSLAVGLFTDTQYF
-,TRBD2,TRBJ2-3,TRBV3-1,TGTGCCAGCAGCCAAGAGGGACTAGCGGGGGGAGATACGCAGTATTTT,CASSQEGLAGGDTQYF
-,-,TRBJ2-7,TRBV7-2,TGTGCCAGCAGCCCCGGGACACCTCCTTGGGAGCAGTACTTC,CASSPGTPPWEQYF
-,TRBD2,TRBJ2-5,TRBV6-2/TRBV6-3,TGTGCCAGCAGATCTAGCGGGAGGGGAACAGAGACCCAGTACTTC,CASRSSGRGTETQYF
-,-,TRBJ2-3,TRBV29-1,TGCAGCGTTATTCGGGGGACCGGAGGTACGCAGTATTTT,CSVIRGTGGTQYF
-,-,TRBJ2-7,TRBV5-4,TGTGCCAGCAGCTTGGGTCCAGGAAACGAGCAGTACTTC,CASSLGPGNEQYF
-,TRBD2,TRBJ2-1,TRBV3-1,TGTGCCAGCAGCCGAACGACTAGCGGGGGAGTCGGTGAGCAGTTCTTC,CASSRTTSGGVGEQFF
-,-,TRBJ2-5,TRBV6-5,TGTGCCAGCAGTTCTACTAGAAGCGACAAGAAGACCCAGTACTTC,CASSSTRSDKKTQYF
-,-,TRBJ1-6,TRBV20-1,TGCAGTGCTCCGTGGGGCTATAATTCACCCCTCCACTTT,CSAPWGYNSPLHF
-,TRBD1,TRBJ2-7,TRBV20-1,TGCAGTGCTTCAGGGGGCGCAGGGCTCGAGCAGTACTTC,CSASGGAGLEQYF
few,TRBD2,TRBJ2-7,TRBV5-1,TGCGCCAGCCGACTAGCGGGGGGCTCGGACTACGAGCAGTACTTC,CASRLAGGSDYEQYF
few,-,TRBJ2-3,TRBV10-3,TGTGCCATCAGTGAGGGGCGAGATACGCAGTATTTT,CAISEGRDTQYF
few,TRBD2,TRBJ2-1,TRBV6-2/TRBV6-3,TGTGCCAGCTCTCCGGGGGCTAGCGGGAGATCCCATGAGCAGTTCTTC,CASSPGASGRSHEQFF